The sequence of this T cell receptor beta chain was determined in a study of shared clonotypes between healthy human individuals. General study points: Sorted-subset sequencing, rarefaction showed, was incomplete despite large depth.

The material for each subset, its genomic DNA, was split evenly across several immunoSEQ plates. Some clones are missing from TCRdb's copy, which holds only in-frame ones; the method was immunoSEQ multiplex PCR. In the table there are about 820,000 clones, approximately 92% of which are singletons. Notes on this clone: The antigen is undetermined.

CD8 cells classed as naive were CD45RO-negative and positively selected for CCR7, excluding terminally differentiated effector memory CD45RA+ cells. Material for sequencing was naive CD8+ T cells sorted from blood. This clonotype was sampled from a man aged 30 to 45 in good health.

CDR3 sequence: CASSPLTGWYGYTF. CDR3 coding DNA: TGTGCCAGCAGCCCCCTGACAGGGTGGTATGGCTACACCTTC. The V call is TRBV9, the J call TRBJ1-2, with 7 bases identical to TRBD1. Looked up from germline, CDR1 is SGDLS and CDR2 is YYNGEE. The CDR3 length is 14 residues. V dropped 4 bases and J dropped 5; count of bases not matched to a gene: 8.